This T cell receptor beta chain was recorded in a study of tumor-infiltrating lymphocytes in primary liver carcinoma. Study findings and constraints: Only about 7-24% of top clones appeared in all five tumor regions. Lesser overlap characterized tumor-adjacent and tumor-blood pairs relative to tumor region pairs.

Starting from 500 ng of total RNA, TCR beta cDNA was produced with a primer in the constant region. Three-round nested multiplex PCR performed with slightly modified ARM-PCR produced the TCR beta libraries. Researchers ran the first two PCR rounds for approximately 9 cycles each with TRBV1-TRBV30 forward primers and a C-beta reverse primer. MiXCR, applied by TCRdb to the multiplex PCR reads, yields one record per CDR3 protein. Of tens of thousands of distinct CDR3 sequences in the sample, around 75% were seen once. About this clonotype: Its antigen is unidentified.

The tissue used was unsorted bulk material of 20-30 mg. RNA and DNA were co-extracted from it with the AllPrep DNA/RNA mini kit. The CDR3 spans 15 residues. V lost 5 bases, J lost 8 bases, and 21 bases lay in between. Germline-derived CDR1 and CDR2 are SQVTM and ANQGSEA. The receptor comes from a woman in her fifties or sixties with primary liver carcinoma and hepatitis B virus infection. This rearrangement joins TRBV29-1 to TRBJ2-2; TRBD2 might be the D (6 bases). The specimen was liver tumor tissue from sampling region 4. The subset denotes: tumor region T4, right-lateral pole. Here the CDR3 reads CSVLPSRRASGELFF. CDR3 sequence (DNA): TGCAGCGTTTTACCTAGCAGGAGGGCCTCTGGGGAGCTGTTTTTT.